This T cell receptor (beta chain) comes out of a study of Graves' ophthalmopathy and Graves' hyperthyroidism. The overall study: The blood sample was drawn at first diagnosis and before any treatment. Study-wide results and caveats: Using 13 signatures, a model distinguished ophthalmopathy from stable hyperthyroidism, reaching around 86% sensitivity and 70% to 83% specificity. Most expanded thyroid clonotypes above 0.001 frequency also appeared in blood.

V dropped 6 bases and J dropped 10; count of bases not matched to a gene: 6. CDR1 is MNHNY, CDR2 SVGAGI, per germline (reference sequence). The CDR3 is made up of 13 amino acids. Many counts were recorded for this clonotype. The antigen is not known. RNA served as the template for amplifying TCR beta CDR3 regions. RT-PCR in the first round used HTBI primers; a second-round multiplex PCR followed. TCRdb independently ran MiXCR on the multiplex PCR reads; one entry per CDR3 protein. Here the sample spans 650,000 to 900,000 distinct CDR3 sequences, roughly 41% being singletons. This TCR derives from an adult man with Graves' ophthalmopathy. Sequencing was carried out using peripheral blood. The chain combines TRBV6-6 with TRBJ1-6; TRBD1 aligns across 7 bases. CDR3 residues: CASSHRGESPLHF. For the CDR3, the DNA is TGTGCCAGCAGCCACAGGGGAGAGTCACCCCTCCACTTT.